This paragraph reports one T cell receptor beta chain. The protocol was immunoSEQ multiplex PCR, while the TCRdb copy is restricted to in-frame clones and leaves out a portion. The table lists more than 1.2 million clones, around 98.5% of them singletons. This entry is derived from a study of shared clonotypes between healthy human individuals. The CDR3 extends over 16 amino acids. The germline V and J ends were trimmed by 3 bases and 0 bases, with 13 bases remaining between them. Germline V gives CDR1 SGDLS, CDR2 YYNGEE. All participating donors were Caucasian adults from Nashville, Tennessee. The gene calls are TRBV9 and TRBJ1-3; D remains unclear. The sample was naive CD4+ T cells sorted from blood. Documented subset: CD45RA+ positively selected. The TCR sequence derives from a man younger than 40 in good health. As DNA, the CDR3 is TGTGCCAGCAGCGCCGATCGACGGGGCTCTGGAAACACCATATATTTT. As protein: CASSADRRGSGNTIYF.